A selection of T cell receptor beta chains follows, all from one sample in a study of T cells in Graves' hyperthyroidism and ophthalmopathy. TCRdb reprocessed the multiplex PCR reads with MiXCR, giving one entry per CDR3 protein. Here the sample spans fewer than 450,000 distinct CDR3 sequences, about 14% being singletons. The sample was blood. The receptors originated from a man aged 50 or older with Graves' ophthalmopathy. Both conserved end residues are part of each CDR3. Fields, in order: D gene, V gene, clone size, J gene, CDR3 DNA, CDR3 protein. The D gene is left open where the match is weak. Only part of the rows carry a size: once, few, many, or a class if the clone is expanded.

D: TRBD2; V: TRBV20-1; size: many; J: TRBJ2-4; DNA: TGCAGTGCTAGACTAGCGGGAGAGTTCAAAAACATTCAGTACTTC; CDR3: CSARLAGEFKNIQYF
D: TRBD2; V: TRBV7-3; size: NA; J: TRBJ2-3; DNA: TGTGCCAGCCTGAAGCGGGAGAGCACAGATACGCAGTATTTT; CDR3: CASLKRESTDTQYF
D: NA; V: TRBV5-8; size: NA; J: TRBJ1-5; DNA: TGTGCCAGCACCTCCCCTGGGGGCAATCAGCCCCAGCATTTT; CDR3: CASTSPGGNQPQHF
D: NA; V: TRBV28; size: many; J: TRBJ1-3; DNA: TGTGCCAGCAGTTCGGGCCAGGATTATCGCACCATATATTTT; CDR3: CASSSGQDYRTIYF
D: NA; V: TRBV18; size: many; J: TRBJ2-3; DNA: TGTGCCAGCTCACCACAGTTTGGGTCAGATACGCAGTATTTT; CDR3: CASSPQFGSDTQYF
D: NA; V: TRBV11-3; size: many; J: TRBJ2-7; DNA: TGTGCCAGCAGCTTCTCGTGGGGGTCCTCCTACGAGCAGTACTTC; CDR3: CASSFSWGSSYEQYF
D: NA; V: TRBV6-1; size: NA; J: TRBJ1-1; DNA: TGTGCCAGCAGTGGGAGACAGTTGAACACTGAAGCTTTCTTT; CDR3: CASSGRQLNTEAFF
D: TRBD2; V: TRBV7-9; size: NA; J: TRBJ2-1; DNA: TGTGCCAGCAGCTACGGGACTAGCGGCAATGAGCAGTTCTTC; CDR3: CASSYGTSGNEQFF
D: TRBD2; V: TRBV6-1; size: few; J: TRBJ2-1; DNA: TGTGCCAGCCGAGGACTAGCGGGTCCCGGAAATGAGCAGTTCTTC; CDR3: CASRGLAGPGNEQFF
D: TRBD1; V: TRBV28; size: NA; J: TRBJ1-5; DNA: TGTGCCAGCAGCCCACCGGGACAGGGTTATCAGCCCCAGCATTTT; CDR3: CASSPPGQGYQPQHF
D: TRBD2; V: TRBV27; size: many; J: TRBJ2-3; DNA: TGTGCCAGCAGTTTGGGACTAGCGGGAGTGATGGGAACAGATACGCAGTATTTT; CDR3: CASSLGLAGVMGTDTQYF
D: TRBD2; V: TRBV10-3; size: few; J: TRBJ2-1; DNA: TGTGCCATCACCCAGCGGGAGGAGAATGAGCAGTTCTTC; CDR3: CAITQREENEQFF
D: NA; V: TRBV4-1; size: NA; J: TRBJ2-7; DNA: TGCGCCAGCAGCCCCAGAGGGGAGGCCGCCTACGAGCAGTACTTC; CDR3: CASSPRGEAAYEQYF
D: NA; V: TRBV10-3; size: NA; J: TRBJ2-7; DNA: TGTGCCATCAATCCGGGACGAGGGGTTCACGAGCAGTACTTC; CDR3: CAINPGRGVHEQYF
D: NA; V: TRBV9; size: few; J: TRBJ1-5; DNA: TGTGCCAGCAGCGGGGGTACCAATCAGCCCCAGCATTTT; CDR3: CASSGGTNQPQHF
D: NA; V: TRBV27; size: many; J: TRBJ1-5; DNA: TGTGCCAGCAGTTTAGACACCGGCAATCAGCCCCAGCATTTT; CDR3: CASSLDTGNQPQHF
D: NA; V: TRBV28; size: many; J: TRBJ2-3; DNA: TGTGCCAGCAGTTTCGCCCTGGATGTCTGGGTCACAGATACGCAGTATTTT; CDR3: CASSFALDVWVTDTQYF
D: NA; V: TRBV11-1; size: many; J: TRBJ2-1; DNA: TGTGCCAGCAGCTGGACGAGGGGTGGCGGTGAGCAGTTCTTC; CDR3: CASSWTRGGGEQFF
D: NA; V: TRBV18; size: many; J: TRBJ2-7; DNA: TGTGCCAGCTCACCGAACGGAGGGGATTCCTACGAGCAGTACTTC; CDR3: CASSPNGGDSYEQYF